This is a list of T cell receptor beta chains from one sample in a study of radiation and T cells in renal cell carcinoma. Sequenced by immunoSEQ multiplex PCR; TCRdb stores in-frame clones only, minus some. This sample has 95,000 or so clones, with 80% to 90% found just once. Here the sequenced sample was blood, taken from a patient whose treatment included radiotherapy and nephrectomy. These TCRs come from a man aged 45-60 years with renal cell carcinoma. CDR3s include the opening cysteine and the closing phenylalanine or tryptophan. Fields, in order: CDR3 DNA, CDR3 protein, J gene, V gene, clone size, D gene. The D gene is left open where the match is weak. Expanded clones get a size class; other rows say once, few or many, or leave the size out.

CDR3nt: TGTGCCAGCAGCTTAGTGGGATCCTCCTTTGTTGGCTACACCTTC
CDR3aa: CASSLVGSSFVGYTF
j_gene: TRBJ1-2
v_gene: TRBV7-9
abundance: NA
d_gene: NA

CDR3nt: TGTGCCAGCTCACTAGGACTAGCTGGTACAGATACGCAGTATTTT
CDR3aa: CASSLGLAGTDTQYF
j_gene: TRBJ2-3
v_gene: TRBV18
abundance: NA
d_gene: TRBD2

CDR3nt: TGTGCCAGCAGTCCCGGACAGGGGACTGAAGCTTTCTTT
CDR3aa: CASSPGQGTEAFF
j_gene: TRBJ1-1
v_gene: TRBV7-3
abundance: NA
d_gene: TRBD1

CDR3nt: TGCGCCAGCAGCTTGGAGTCCGGGGGAAAGTGGTTTGAGCAGTTCTTC
CDR3aa: CASSLESGGKWFEQFF
j_gene: TRBJ2-1
v_gene: TRBV5-1
abundance: NA
d_gene: NA

CDR3nt: TGTGCCAGCAGCCGAGGTAGCGGGGGGACCCTCACAGATACGCAGTATTTT
CDR3aa: CASSRGSGGTLTDTQYF
j_gene: TRBJ2-3
v_gene: TRBV4-2
abundance: NA
d_gene: TRBD2

CDR3nt: TGTGCCAGCAGTGACGGAGGGACGCGCACAGATACGCAGTATTTT
CDR3aa: CASSDGGTRTDTQYF
j_gene: TRBJ2-3
v_gene: TRBV6-4
abundance: NA
d_gene: NA

CDR3nt: TGCGCCAGCAGTGATTTCGGTTCAGGGGAAGCTTTCTTT
CDR3aa: CASSDFGSGEAFF
j_gene: TRBJ1-1
v_gene: TRBV10-1
abundance: few
d_gene: NA

CDR3nt: TGCGCCAGCAGCCAGGCGCATTCAGTGGGAAACACCATATATTTT
CDR3aa: CASSQAHSVGNTIYF
j_gene: TRBJ1-3
v_gene: TRBV4-3
abundance: NA
d_gene: NA

CDR3nt: TGTGCCAGCAGCGATCGTCTCTACGAGCAGTACTTC
CDR3aa: CASSDRLYEQYF
j_gene: TRBJ2-7
v_gene: TRBV7-8
abundance: NA
d_gene: NA

CDR3nt: TGTGCCAGCAGCTTAGGGAACAGGGGCGCTAGCTCCTACGAGCAGTACTTC
CDR3aa: CASSLGNRGASSYEQYF
j_gene: TRBJ2-7
v_gene: TRBV7-9
abundance: NA
d_gene: TRBD1

CDR3nt: TGTGCCAGCGGGGGACAGGGGGTCGCCTACGAGCAGTACTTC
CDR3aa: CASGGQGVAYEQYF
j_gene: TRBJ2-7
v_gene: TRBV6-1
abundance: few
d_gene: TRBD1

CDR3nt: TGCGCCAGCAGCCAAGAAGGGGCGCTCTCCTACGAGCAGTACTTC
CDR3aa: CASSQEGALSYEQYF
j_gene: TRBJ2-7
v_gene: TRBV4-1
abundance: NA
d_gene: NA

CDR3nt: TGTGCCAGCAGCTTAGTGGGAGGGTATATCCCCTACGAGCAGTACTTC
CDR3aa: CASSLVGGYIPYEQYF
j_gene: TRBJ2-7
v_gene: TRBV7-2
abundance: NA
d_gene: TRBD2

CDR3nt: TGTGCCAGCAGCCGGCCGGACAGCGCTAATGAAAAACTGTTTTTT
CDR3aa: CASSRPDSANEKLFF
j_gene: TRBJ1-4
v_gene: TRBV14
abundance: NA
d_gene: NA

CDR3nt: TGTGCCAGCAGCCTTCAGACTAGCGGCAATGAGCAGTTCTTC
CDR3aa: CASSLQTSGNEQFF
j_gene: TRBJ2-1
v_gene: TRBV11-2
abundance: NA
d_gene: TRBD2

CDR3nt: TGCGCCAGCACCTCCGGGACAGGGGTCGAAAAACTGTTTTTT
CDR3aa: CASTSGTGVEKLFF
j_gene: TRBJ1-4
v_gene: TRBV5-1
abundance: NA
d_gene: TRBD1

CDR3nt: TGTGCCAGCAAGGTTGACGGCAATCAGCCCCAGCATTTT
CDR3aa: CASKVDGNQPQHF
j_gene: TRBJ1-5
v_gene: TRBV6-5
abundance: NA
d_gene: NA